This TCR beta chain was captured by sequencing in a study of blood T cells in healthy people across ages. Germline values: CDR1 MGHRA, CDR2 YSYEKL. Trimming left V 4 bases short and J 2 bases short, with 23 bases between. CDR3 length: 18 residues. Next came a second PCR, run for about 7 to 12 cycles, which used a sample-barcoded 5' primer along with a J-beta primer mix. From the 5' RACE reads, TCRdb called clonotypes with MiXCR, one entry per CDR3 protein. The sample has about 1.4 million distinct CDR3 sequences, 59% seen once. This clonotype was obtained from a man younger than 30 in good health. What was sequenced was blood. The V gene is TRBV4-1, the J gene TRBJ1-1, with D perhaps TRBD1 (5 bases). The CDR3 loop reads CASSRGRQKPLPNTEAFF. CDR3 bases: TGCGCCAGCAGCCGGGGCCGACAGAAACCATTACCTAACACTGAAGCTTTCTTT.